Listed below are T cell receptor beta chains from one sample, sequenced in a study of T cell responses to AZD1222 COVID-19 vaccine. Only in-frame clones appear in the TCRdb table, and some are missing; sequencing was by immunoSEQ multiplex PCR. The data contain approximately 120,000 clones, approximately 93% of them singletons. The material was peripheral blood, obtained on day 0 of AZD1222 vaccination. The receptors shown here come from an adult in good health. Both conserved end residues are part of each CDR3. D genes are given only for firm matches. Clone size, where shown, is once, few, many, or a class for clones that have expanded.

clone_size: NA; d_call: TRBD1; j_call: TRBJ1-6; v_call: TRBV10-3; cdr3_nt: TGTGCCATCAGATCGGACAGGGGCGCATCACCCCTCCACTTT; cdr3_aa: CAIRSDRGASPLHF
clone_size: NA; d_call: TRBD2; j_call: TRBJ2-7; v_call: TRBV10-3; cdr3_nt: TGTGCCACCTACCCTGGGATTAGCGGGAGGCAAAATTCGCGATACGAGCAGTACTTC; cdr3_aa: CATYPGISGRQNSRYEQYF
clone_size: NA; d_call: TRBD2; j_call: TRBJ2-7; v_call: TRBV7-9; cdr3_nt: TGTGCCAGCAGTAAAGCGGGAAGCTCCTACGAGCAGTACTTC; cdr3_aa: CASSKAGSSYEQYF
clone_size: once; d_call: NA; j_call: TRBJ2-1; v_call: TRBV5-4; cdr3_nt: TGTGCCAGCAGCTTTTACAATGAGCAGTTCTTC; cdr3_aa: CASSFYNEQFF
clone_size: few; d_call: NA; j_call: TRBJ1-1; v_call: TRBV30; cdr3_nt: TGTGCCTGGAGTGTACCAGCTGGAGTGAACACTGAAGCTTTCTTT; cdr3_aa: CAWSVPAGVNTEAFF
clone_size: NA; d_call: NA; j_call: TRBJ1-4; v_call: TRBV7-9; cdr3_nt: TGTGCCAGCAGCTCTACCCAGGGGACTTCTAATGAAAAACTGTTTTTT; cdr3_aa: CASSSTQGTSNEKLFF
clone_size: NA; d_call: TRBD1; j_call: TRBJ1-1; v_call: TRBV7-6; cdr3_nt: TGTGCCAGCAGCAAAGCCCGGGACAGGGATCGCGAAGCTTTCTTT; cdr3_aa: CASSKARDRDREAFF
clone_size: NA; d_call: NA; j_call: TRBJ1-3; v_call: TRBV9; cdr3_nt: TGTGCCAGCAGCGCCCAAGGACTGAGTAACTCTGGAAACACCATATATTTT; cdr3_aa: CASSAQGLSNSGNTIYF
clone_size: NA; d_call: NA; j_call: TRBJ1-6; v_call: TRBV9; cdr3_nt: TGTGCCAGCAGCGTAGAAGCCTGGGGCACCCTCCACTTT; cdr3_aa: CASSVEAWGTLHF
clone_size: NA; d_call: NA; j_call: TRBJ1-5; v_call: TRBV6-1; cdr3_nt: TGTGCCAGCAGTGAAGGGGCCTGGGGACAGCCCCAGCATTTT; cdr3_aa: CASSEGAWGQPQHF
clone_size: NA; d_call: NA; j_call: TRBJ1-5; v_call: TRBV24-1; cdr3_nt: TGTGCCACCAGTGACTCTTCGTCTTCCCAGCATTTT; cdr3_aa: CATSDSSSSQHF
clone_size: once; d_call: TRBD2; j_call: TRBJ2-3; v_call: TRBV4-2; cdr3_nt: TGTGCCAGCAGCCAGGTAGCGGGTTCAAGCACAGATACGCAGTATTTT; cdr3_aa: CASSQVAGSSTDTQYF
clone_size: once; d_call: TRBD1; j_call: TRBJ1-5; v_call: TRBV2; cdr3_nt: TGTGCCAGCAGTGAACCAAGATGGGACAGCAGAGGCAATCAGCCCCAGCATTTT; cdr3_aa: CASSEPRWDSRGNQPQHF
clone_size: NA; d_call: NA; j_call: TRBJ1-4; v_call: TRBV5-6; cdr3_nt: TGTGCCAGCAGCTTGATTGGGGATGAAAAACTGTTTTTT; cdr3_aa: CASSLIGDEKLFF
clone_size: NA; d_call: TRBD1; j_call: TRBJ1-1; v_call: TRBV3-1/TRBV3-2; cdr3_nt: TGTGCCAGCAGCCAAGCCCTGACAGGGGGCGAAACTGAAGCTTTCTTT; cdr3_aa: CASSQALTGGETEAFF
clone_size: NA; d_call: NA; j_call: TRBJ1-2; v_call: TRBV7-2; cdr3_nt: TGTGCCAGCAGCTTAGGGGGGCGCGGGGGCTACACCTTC; cdr3_aa: CASSLGGRGGYTF
clone_size: once; d_call: NA; j_call: TRBJ2-3; v_call: TRBV4-1; cdr3_nt: TGCGCCAGCAGCCAAGTCCCCTCTAGCACAGATACGCAGTATTTT; cdr3_aa: CASSQVPSSTDTQYF
clone_size: NA; d_call: TRBD1; j_call: TRBJ1-1; v_call: TRBV5-1; cdr3_nt: TGCGCCAGCAGCTGGTCCCCGGGACAGGGAAGCACTGAAGCTTTCTTT; cdr3_aa: CASSWSPGQGSTEAFF
clone_size: NA; d_call: NA; j_call: TRBJ1-1; v_call: TRBV5-1; cdr3_nt: TGCGCCAGCAGAAATGCGAACACTGAAGCTTTCTTT; cdr3_aa: CASRNANTEAFF
clone_size: NA; d_call: NA; j_call: TRBJ2-7; v_call: TRBV12-3/TRBV12-4; cdr3_nt: TGTGCCAGCAGCCGGGACACTCTACGACAGTACTTC; cdr3_aa: CASSRDTLRQYF
clone_size: NA; d_call: NA; j_call: TRBJ1-3; v_call: TRBV5-1; cdr3_nt: TGCGCCAGCAGCGACATGGCCTCTGGAAACACCATATATTTT; cdr3_aa: CASSDMASGNTIYF
clone_size: NA; d_call: NA; j_call: TRBJ1-4; v_call: TRBV7-9; cdr3_nt: TGTGCCAGCAGCCAGGGGACCACAGAAAAACTGTTTTTT; cdr3_aa: CASSQGTTEKLFF
clone_size: NA; d_call: TRBD2; j_call: TRBJ2-1; v_call: TRBV11-3; cdr3_nt: TGTGCCAGCAGCTCGGGACTAGCGGGCCCCTCCTACAATGAGCAGTTCTTC; cdr3_aa: CASSSGLAGPSYNEQFF
clone_size: NA; d_call: TRBD1; j_call: TRBJ2-3; v_call: TRBV18; cdr3_nt: TGTGCCAGCTCATCTACAGGGGGCACAGATACGCAGTATTTT; cdr3_aa: CASSSTGGTDTQYF
clone_size: NA; d_call: NA; j_call: TRBJ1-3; v_call: TRBV5-4; cdr3_nt: TGTGCCAGCAGCTTGGGACAGCACTCTGGAAACACCATATATTTT; cdr3_aa: CASSLGQHSGNTIYF
clone_size: NA; d_call: NA; j_call: TRBJ2-1; v_call: TRBV7-9; cdr3_nt: TGTGCCAGCAGCTTTAGGGATTCGAATGAGCAGTTCTTC; cdr3_aa: CASSFRDSNEQFF
clone_size: NA; d_call: TRBD1; j_call: TRBJ1-5; v_call: TRBV2; cdr3_nt: TGTGCCAGCAGTGTCGGACAGGCCCCCAATCAGCCCCAGCATTTT; cdr3_aa: CASSVGQAPNQPQHF
clone_size: once; d_call: TRBD1; j_call: TRBJ1-2; v_call: TRBV7-9; cdr3_nt: TGTGCCAGCAGCTTAGGGAGGACAGGCGATTATGGCTACACCTTC; cdr3_aa: CASSLGRTGDYGYTF
clone_size: NA; d_call: NA; j_call: TRBJ2-3; v_call: TRBV5-8; cdr3_nt: TGTGCCAGCAGAAAAGGAAGCACAGATACGCAGTATTTT; cdr3_aa: CASRKGSTDTQYF
clone_size: NA; d_call: NA; j_call: TRBJ1-4; v_call: TRBV7-2; cdr3_nt: TGTGCCAGCAGCCGCGGGGGCGGTAATGAAAAACTGTTTTTT; cdr3_aa: CASSRGGGNEKLFF
clone_size: NA; d_call: NA; j_call: TRBJ1-1; v_call: TRBV28; cdr3_nt: TGTGCCACCAAGGACGGCACTGAAGCTTTCTTT; cdr3_aa: CATKDGTEAFF
clone_size: NA; d_call: NA; j_call: TRBJ1-5; v_call: TRBV24-1; cdr3_nt: TGTGCCACCAGCAGGGGTAATCAGCCCCAGCATTTT; cdr3_aa: CATSRGNQPQHF
clone_size: NA; d_call: NA; j_call: TRBJ1-1; v_call: TRBV9; cdr3_nt: TGTGCCAGCAGCGCAGGGGATATAGACACTGAAGCTTTCTTT; cdr3_aa: CASSAGDIDTEAFF
clone_size: NA; d_call: TRBD1; j_call: TRBJ2-5; v_call: TRBV28; cdr3_nt: TGTGCCAGCCGCTATTCAGGGGGCATGGAGACCCAGTACTTC; cdr3_aa: CASRYSGGMETQYF
clone_size: NA; d_call: NA; j_call: TRBJ1-2; v_call: TRBV20-1; cdr3_nt: TGCAGTGCGCGGGCGGGTATGGGCTACACCTTC; cdr3_aa: CSARAGMGYTF
clone_size: NA; d_call: TRBD1; j_call: TRBJ1-6; v_call: TRBV27; cdr3_nt: TGTGCCAGCAGTACCGACAGGGATTTCTCACCCCTCCACTTT; cdr3_aa: CASSTDRDFSPLHF
clone_size: NA; d_call: NA; j_call: TRBJ1-2; v_call: TRBV30; cdr3_nt: TGTGCCTGGAGTCGGGGGAACAGTGGCTACACCTTT; cdr3_aa: CAWSRGNSGYTF
clone_size: NA; d_call: NA; j_call: TRBJ1-2; v_call: TRBV7-9; cdr3_nt: TGTGCCAGCAGCTTAGGTGGTATGATATTAGCTAACTATGGCTACACCTTC; cdr3_aa: CASSLGGMILANYGYTF
clone_size: NA; d_call: NA; j_call: TRBJ2-5; v_call: TRBV2; cdr3_nt: TGTGCCAGCCGAGACTACTTCGGAGAGACCCAGTACTTC; cdr3_aa: CASRDYFGETQYF
clone_size: NA; d_call: TRBD2; j_call: TRBJ2-7; v_call: TRBV2; cdr3_nt: TGTGCCAGCAGTGAACAGGGGACTAGCGACTACGAGCAGTACTTC; cdr3_aa: CASSEQGTSDYEQYF
clone_size: few; d_call: NA; j_call: TRBJ1-5; v_call: TRBV4-2; cdr3_nt: TGTGCCAGCAGCCAAGAGGACAGTAGCAATCAGCCCCAGCATTTT; cdr3_aa: CASSQEDSSNQPQHF
clone_size: NA; d_call: NA; j_call: TRBJ1-6; v_call: TRBV9; cdr3_nt: TGTGCCAGCAGCGTGAGGGGGGAGAATTCACCCCTCCACTTT; cdr3_aa: CASSVRGENSPLHF
clone_size: NA; d_call: NA; j_call: TRBJ2-1; v_call: TRBV2; cdr3_nt: TGTGCCAGCAGGGAACAGAGGAATGAGCAGTTCTTC; cdr3_aa: CASREQRNEQFF
clone_size: NA; d_call: TRBD1; j_call: TRBJ1-2; v_call: TRBV19; cdr3_nt: TGTGCCACTCGACAGGGAGGATATGGCTACACCTTC; cdr3_aa: CATRQGGYGYTF
clone_size: NA; d_call: NA; j_call: TRBJ1-5; v_call: TRBV6-5; cdr3_nt: TGTGCCAGCAGTTACCGCCGGGGGGTGGGGGATCAGCCCCAGCATTTT; cdr3_aa: CASSYRRGVGDQPQHF
clone_size: NA; d_call: NA; j_call: TRBJ1-2; v_call: TRBV19; cdr3_nt: TGTGCCAGCCACTCAATACTCGACAGAGCTAACTATGGCTACACCTTC; cdr3_aa: CASHSILDRANYGYTF
clone_size: NA; d_call: NA; j_call: TRBJ2-3; v_call: TRBV2; cdr3_nt: TGTGCCAGCAGCGCTGGCTTGGACTTCACAGATACGCAGTATTTT; cdr3_aa: CASSAGLDFTDTQYF
clone_size: NA; d_call: NA; j_call: TRBJ1-1; v_call: TRBV3-1/TRBV3-2; cdr3_nt: TGTGCCAGCAGCCAATCAGTCCTTAATCGTCGTTTGCGCGCTTTCTTT; cdr3_aa: CASSQSVLNRRLRAFF
clone_size: NA; d_call: TRBD2; j_call: TRBJ2-1; v_call: TRBV9; cdr3_nt: TGTGCCAGCAGCCCACCCCGGGGGGGAGGGGCCTACAATGAGCAGTTCTTC; cdr3_aa: CASSPPRGGGAYNEQFF